Shown below are 7 T cell receptor beta chains from a single sample sequenced in a study of post-analysis software for immune sequencing data. Findings of the study overall: There were five or six TRBV segments more frequent in patients than controls, and TRBV5-6, TRBV5-1 and TRBV20-1 were among them.

No antigen is known for these receptors. Included in the TCR beta cDNA libraries were unique molecular identifiers. Each CDR3 protein gets one entry after TCRdb re-called the PCR reads with MiXCR. The table lists around 700,000 distinct CDR3 sequences, approximately 60% of them singletons. Sequenced: blood. Source of these receptors: a girl aged 2 to 10 with multiple sclerosis.

This clonotype has just a few counts. The chain joins TRBV29-1 to TRBJ2-7; the D is unclear. Germline CDR1 and CDR2: SQVTM and ANQGSEA. The CDR3 runs 13 residues. V lost 6 bases and J lost 2, with 14 bases in between. CDR3 DNA: TGCAGCGTCAGTCTCAGATTCACCTACGAGCAGTACTTC. Its translation is CSVSLRFTYEQYF.

V gene TRBV2 combines with J gene TRBJ1-5, with TRBD1 matching 8 bases. Germline CDR1 SNHLY, CDR2 FYNNEI. Trimming removed 2 bases from V and 8 bases from J; junction bases left unmatched: 14. This CDR3 comprises 17 residues. CDR3 bases: TGTGCCAGCAGTGAACTGGGTCTCCTTGCAGGGGGCAAGCCCCAGCATTTT. Its protein is CASSELGLLAGGKPQHF.

The chain joins TRBV25-1 to TRBJ2-7, with 11 bases matching TRBD2. The J segment lost 1 base and the V segment lost 4 bases, leaving 9 bases of the junction unmatched. Germline V gene sequence: CDR1 MGHDK, CDR2 SYGVNS. This CDR3 spans 17 amino acids. The DNA for the CDR3 is TGTGCCAGCAGTGGGGCCCCGGGGACTAGCGGTTCCTACGAGCAGTACTTC. Its translation: CASSGAPGTSGSYEQYF.

CDR3 bases: TGCGCCAGCAGCCCTCCGGGACAGGGCGACTATGGCTACACCTTC. Protein sequence: CASSPPGQGDYGYTF. This rearrangement joins TRBV5-1 to TRBJ1-2; 9 bases agree with TRBD1. The length of the CDR3 is 15 residues. V was pared by 4 bases and J by 3 bases, with 7 bases of the junction left unmatched. Germline V gene data show CDR1 as SGHRS and CDR2 as YFSETQ.

V and J are TRBV18 and TRBJ2-1; D remains unclear. Trimming shortened V by 5 bases and J by 4 bases, and 15 bases separated the two germline ends. The CDR3 contains 15 residues. The germline CDR1 and CDR2 sequences are KGHSH and LQKENI. The CDR3 DNA reads TGTGCCAGCTCATCGTCAACGACCGAGTACAATGAGCAGTTCTTC. It codes for CASSSSTTEYNEQFF.

This clonotype was counted between two and nine times. The J gene is TRBJ1-2, the V gene TRBV6-1; D is perhaps TRBD1 (5 bases). The CDR3 is 14 residues long. Germline values: CDR1 MNHNS, CDR2 SASEGT. V lost 0 bases and J lost 8, with 13 bases in between. CDR3 residues: CASSEALRVKGYTF. Written as DNA, the CDR3 is TGTGCCAGCAGTGAAGCGCTCAGGGTAAAGGGCTACACCTTC.

J is TRBJ1-2 and V is TRBV7-9; unclear D gene. Trimming left V 1 base short and J 3 bases short, with 3 bases between. The CDR3 covers 12 residues. CDR1 is SEHNR, CDR2 FQNEAQ, per germline (reference sequence). This CDR3 is CASSLVDYGYTF. CDR3 coding DNA: TGTGCCAGCAGCTTAGTCGACTATGGCTACACCTTC.